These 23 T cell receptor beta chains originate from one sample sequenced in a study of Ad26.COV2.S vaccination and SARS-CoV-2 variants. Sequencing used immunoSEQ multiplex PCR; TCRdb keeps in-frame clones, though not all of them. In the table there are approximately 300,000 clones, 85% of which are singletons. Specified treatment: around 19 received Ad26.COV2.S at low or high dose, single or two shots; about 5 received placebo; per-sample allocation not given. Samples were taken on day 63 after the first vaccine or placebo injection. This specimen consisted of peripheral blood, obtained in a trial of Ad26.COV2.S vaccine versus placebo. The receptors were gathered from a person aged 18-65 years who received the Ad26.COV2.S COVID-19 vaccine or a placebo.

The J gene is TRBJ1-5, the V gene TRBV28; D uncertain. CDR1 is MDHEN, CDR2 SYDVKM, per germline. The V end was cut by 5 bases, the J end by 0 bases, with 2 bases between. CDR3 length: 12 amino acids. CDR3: CASSVSNQPQHF. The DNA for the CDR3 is TGTGCCAGCAGTGTTAGCAATCAGCCCCAGCATTTT.

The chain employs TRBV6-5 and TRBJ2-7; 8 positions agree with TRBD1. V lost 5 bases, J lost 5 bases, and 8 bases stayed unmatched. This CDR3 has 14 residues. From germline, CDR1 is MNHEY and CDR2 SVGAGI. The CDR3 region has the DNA TGTGCCAGCAGTCGCGGGACAGGAGGCGACGAGCAGTACTTC. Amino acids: CASSRGTGGDEQYF.

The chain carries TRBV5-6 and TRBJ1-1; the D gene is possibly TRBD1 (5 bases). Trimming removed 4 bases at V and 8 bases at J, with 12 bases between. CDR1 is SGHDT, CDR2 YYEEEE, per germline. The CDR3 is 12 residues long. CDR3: CASSLDGAEAFF. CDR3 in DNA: TGTGCCAGCAGCCTTGACGGGGCAGAAGCTTTCTTT.

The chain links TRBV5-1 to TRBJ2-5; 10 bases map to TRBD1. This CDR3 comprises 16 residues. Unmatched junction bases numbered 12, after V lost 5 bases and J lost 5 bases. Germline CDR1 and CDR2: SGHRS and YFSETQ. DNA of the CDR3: TGCGCCAGCAGTTTAGAAAAGACAGGGGGCAGGGAGACCCAGTACTTC. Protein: CASSLEKTGGRETQYF.

Here the CDR3 DNA reads TGCGCCAGCAGCTTGAGGCTAACCAATGAGCAGTTCTTC. This encodes CASSLRLTNEQFF. This chain joins TRBV5-1 and TRBJ2-1; D not certain. Trimming removed 1 base from V and 6 bases from J, with 8 bases in between. Germline-derived CDR1 and CDR2 are SGHRS and YFSETQ. This CDR3 contains 13 residues.

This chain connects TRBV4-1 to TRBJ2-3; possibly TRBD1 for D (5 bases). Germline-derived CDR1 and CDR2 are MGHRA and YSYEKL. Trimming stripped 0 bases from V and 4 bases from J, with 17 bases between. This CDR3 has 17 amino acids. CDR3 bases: TGCGCCAGCAGCCAAGATTTGGGGCAGGGAATCCCAGATACGCAGTATTTT. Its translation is CASSQDLGQGIPDTQYF.

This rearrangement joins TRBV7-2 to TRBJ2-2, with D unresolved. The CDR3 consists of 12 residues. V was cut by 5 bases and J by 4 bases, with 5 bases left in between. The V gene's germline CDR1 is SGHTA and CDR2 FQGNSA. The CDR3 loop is CASSAGTGELFF. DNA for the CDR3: TGTGCCAGCAGCGCCGGCACCGGGGAGCTGTTTTTT.

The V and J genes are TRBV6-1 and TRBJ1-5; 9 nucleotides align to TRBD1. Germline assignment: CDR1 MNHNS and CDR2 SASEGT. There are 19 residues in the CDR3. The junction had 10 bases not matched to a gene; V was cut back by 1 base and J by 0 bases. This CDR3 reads CASSEDRGRAEYSNQPQHF. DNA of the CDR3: TGTGCCAGCAGTGAAGACAGGGGGCGCGCGGAATATAGCAATCAGCCCCAGCATTTT.

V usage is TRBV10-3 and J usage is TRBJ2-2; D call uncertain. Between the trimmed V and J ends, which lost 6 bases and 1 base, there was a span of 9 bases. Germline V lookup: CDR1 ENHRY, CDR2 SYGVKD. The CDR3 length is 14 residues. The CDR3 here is CAIRESGNTGELFF. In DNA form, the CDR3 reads TGTGCCATCAGAGAATCAGGGAACACCGGGGAGCTGTTTTTT.

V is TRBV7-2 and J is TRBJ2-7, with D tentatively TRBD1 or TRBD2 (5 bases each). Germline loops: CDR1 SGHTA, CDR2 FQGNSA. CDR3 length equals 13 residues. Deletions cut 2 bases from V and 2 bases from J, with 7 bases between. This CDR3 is CASSLRGPYEQYF. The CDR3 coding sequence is TGTGCCAGCAGCTTAAGGGGACCCTACGAGCAGTACTTC.

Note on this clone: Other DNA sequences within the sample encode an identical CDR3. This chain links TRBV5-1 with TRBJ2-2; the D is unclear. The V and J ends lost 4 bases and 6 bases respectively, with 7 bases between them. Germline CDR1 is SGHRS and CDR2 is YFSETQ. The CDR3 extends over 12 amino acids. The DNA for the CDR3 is TGCGCCAGCAGCCTCGAATCCGGGGAGCTGTTTTTT. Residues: CASSLESGELFF.

CDR3 protein: CASSLRVYSGANVLTF. The CDR3 DNA is TGTGCCAGCAGCTTGAGGGTCTACTCTGGGGCCAACGTCCTGACTTTC. The gene calls are TRBV13 and TRBJ2-6; TRBD2 might be the D (5 bases). V shed 3 bases and J shed 0 bases, with 9 bases lying between them. This CDR3 spans 16 amino acids. Per germline, CDR1 PRHDT and CDR2 FYEKMQ (reference sequence).

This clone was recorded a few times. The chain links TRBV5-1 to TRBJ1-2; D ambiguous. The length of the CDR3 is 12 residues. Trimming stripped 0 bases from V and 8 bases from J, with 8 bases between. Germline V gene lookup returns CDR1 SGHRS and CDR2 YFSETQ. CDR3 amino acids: CASSLAQEGYTF. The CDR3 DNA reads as TGCGCCAGCAGCTTGGCTCAGGAAGGCTACACCTTC.

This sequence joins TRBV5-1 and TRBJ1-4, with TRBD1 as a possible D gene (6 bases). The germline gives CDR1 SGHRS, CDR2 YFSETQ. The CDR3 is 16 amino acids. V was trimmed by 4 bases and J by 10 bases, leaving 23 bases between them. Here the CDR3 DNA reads TGCGCCAGCAGCCCCGCAGCCAGCGGGGGCGATGGAAAACTGTTTTTT. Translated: CASSPAASGGDGKLFF.

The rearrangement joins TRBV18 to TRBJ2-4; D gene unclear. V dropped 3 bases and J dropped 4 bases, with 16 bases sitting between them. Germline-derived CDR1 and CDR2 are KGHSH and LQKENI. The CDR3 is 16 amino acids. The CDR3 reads CASSPLAQMSKNIQYF. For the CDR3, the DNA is TGTGCCAGCTCACCCCTCGCCCAAATGTCAAAAAACATTCAGTACTTC.

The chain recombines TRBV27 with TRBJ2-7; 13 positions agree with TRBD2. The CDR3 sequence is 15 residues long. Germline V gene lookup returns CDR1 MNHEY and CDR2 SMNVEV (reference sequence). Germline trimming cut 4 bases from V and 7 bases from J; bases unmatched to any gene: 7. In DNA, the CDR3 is TGTGCCAGCAGTTACCCGGGACTAGCGGGGTGGGAGCAGTACTTC. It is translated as CASSYPGLAGWEQYF.

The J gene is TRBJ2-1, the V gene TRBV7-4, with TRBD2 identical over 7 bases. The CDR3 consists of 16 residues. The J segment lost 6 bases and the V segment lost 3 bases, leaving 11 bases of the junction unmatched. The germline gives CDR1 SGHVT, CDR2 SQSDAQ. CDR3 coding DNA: TGTGCCAGCAGCTTCGGCCCCCGCCCGGGGGGCAATGAGCAGTTCTTC. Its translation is CASSFGPRPGGNEQFF.

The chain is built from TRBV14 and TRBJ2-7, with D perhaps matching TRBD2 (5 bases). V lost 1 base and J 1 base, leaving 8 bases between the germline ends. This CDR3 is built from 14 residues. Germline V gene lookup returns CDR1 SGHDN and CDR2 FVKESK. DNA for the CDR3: TGTGCCAGCAGCCAAGCCGGGGAATCCTACGAGCAGTACTTC. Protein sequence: CASSQAGESYEQYF.

CDR3 DNA: TGTGCCAGCAGCCCCGCCAGCGGGCTCTACAATGAGCAGTTCTTC. Protein product: CASSPASGLYNEQFF. The rearrangement links TRBV11-2 to TRBJ2-1; tentatively, D is TRBD2 (6 bases). The CDR3 contains 15 residues. Per germline, CDR1 SGHAT and CDR2 FQNNGV. V lost 5 bases to trimming and J lost 3 bases, with 14 bases between them. Full variable domain (missing parts from reference TRBV11-2 and TRBJ2-1): EAGVAQSPRYKIIEKRQSVAFWCNPISGHATLYWYQQILGQGPKLLIQFQNNGVVDDSQLPKDRFSAERLKGVDSTLKIQPAKLEDSAVYLCASSPASGLYNEQFFGPGTRLTVL.

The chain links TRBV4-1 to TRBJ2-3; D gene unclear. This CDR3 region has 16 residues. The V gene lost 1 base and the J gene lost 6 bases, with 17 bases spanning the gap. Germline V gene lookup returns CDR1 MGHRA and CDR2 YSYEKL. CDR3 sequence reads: CASSQGARAGSDTQYF. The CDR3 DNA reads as TGCGCCAGCAGCCAAGGTGCTAGAGCAGGCTCGGATACGCAGTATTTT.

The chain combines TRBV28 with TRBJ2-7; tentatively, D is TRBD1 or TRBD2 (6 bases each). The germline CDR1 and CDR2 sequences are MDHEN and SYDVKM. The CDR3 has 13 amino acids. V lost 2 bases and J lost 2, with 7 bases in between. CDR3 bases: TGTGCCAGCAGTTTAAGGGGGGCCTACGAGCAGTACTTC. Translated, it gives CASSLRGAYEQYF. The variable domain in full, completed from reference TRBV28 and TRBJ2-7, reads DVKVTQSSRYLVKRTGEKVFLECVQDMDHENMFWYRQDPGLGLRLIYFSYDVKMKEKGDIPEGYSVSREKKERFSLILESASTNQTSMYLCASSLRGAYEQYFGPGTRLTVT.

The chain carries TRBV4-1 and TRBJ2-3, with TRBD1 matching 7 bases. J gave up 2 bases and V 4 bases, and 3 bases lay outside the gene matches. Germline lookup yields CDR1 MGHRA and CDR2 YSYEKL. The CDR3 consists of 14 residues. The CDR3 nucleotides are TGCGCCAGCAGCCCTACAGGGGTCACAGATACGCAGTATTTT. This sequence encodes CASSPTGVTDTQYF.

CDR3 nucleotide sequence: TGTGCCAGTAGCCTGCGGGGGGGTCGCCAACTCGGGAGCTACACCTTC. Its protein product is CASSLRGGRQLGSYTF. The chain combines TRBV19 with TRBJ1-2, with D perhaps TRBD1 (5 bases). The CDR3 has 16 residues. CDR1 and CDR2 from the germline V gene are LNHDA and SQIVND (reference sequence). V gave up 6 bases and J gave up 9 bases, with 26 bases separating them.